The source of this TCR beta chain is a study of control samples from healthy donors and cancer patients. Generated by immunoSEQ multiplex PCR, the TCRdb table keeps only in-frame clones and is missing some. Of around 200,000 clones detected, 91% appear once; the ten largest clones hold about 1.6%. This clone occurred once. Germline V lookup: CDR1 SGHAT, CDR2 FQNNGV. The V segment lost 6 bases and the J segment 5 bases; nucleotides outside the gene matches: 7. This CDR3 contains 16 residues. The chain uses TRBV11-2 and TRBJ2-5, with TRBD2 matching over 15 bases. This sequence was found in a woman aged 30 to 39 in good health. The sequenced material came from blood. In DNA form, the CDR3 reads TGTGCCAGCAGTTATTCCGGGACTAGCGGGGGGGAGACCCAGTACTTC. This gives the protein CASSYSGTSGGETQYF.